This T cell receptor beta chain was captured by sequencing in a study of blood T cell repertoires in COVID-19. Assay used: immunoSEQ multiplex PCR; TCRdb lists only in-frame clones, some missing. The sample gives around 70,000 clones, around 89% of which show up once; 0.58% is in the top ten. The sample taken for sequencing was peripheral blood. This clonotype was sampled from a man aged 55 to 69 with acute or convalescent COVID-19.

The CDR3 DNA follows: TGTGCTAGTGGTTTTCGAACTAGCGGGAGTCAGGACGAGCAGTACTTC. This translates into CASGFRTSGSQDEQYF. The V call is TRBV12-5, the J call TRBJ2-7; 11 nucleotides match TRBD2. V gave up 3 bases and J gave up 5 bases; unmatched junction bases: 9. Germline V lookup: CDR1 LGHNT, CDR2 FRNRAP. This CDR3 comprises 16 residues.